This entry lists 27 T cell receptor beta chains sequenced from one sample in a study of tumor-infiltrating lymphocytes in primary liver carcinoma. Priming with a constant-region primer yielded TCR beta cDNA from about 450 ng total RNA. Three nested multiplex PCR rounds, a slightly modified ARM-PCR method, built the TCR beta libraries. Running 9 to 11 cycles apiece, the first two PCR rounds relied on TRBV1-TRBV30 forward primers together with a C-beta reverse primer. TCRdb re-called the multiplex PCR reads through MiXCR, storing one row per CDR3 protein. Among some 320,000 distinct CDR3 sequences listed, 65% were seen once. The blood RNA (from unsorted whole blood) was obtained, and germline DNA was also extracted. The material sequenced was peripheral blood. These receptors came from a man aged 35-49 years with primary liver carcinoma and hepatitis B virus infection.

The V and J genes are TRBV6-2 or TRBV6-3 and TRBJ1-4; no clear D gene. V dropped 7 bases and J dropped 6 bases, with 15 bases sitting between them. This CDR3 spans 14 amino acids. CDR1 is MNHEY and CDR2 is SVGEGT in the germline V gene. The CDR3 region is CASNVVNQDEKLFF. For the CDR3, the DNA is TGTGCCAGCAATGTAGTCAACCAGGATGAAAAACTGTTTTTT.

This clonotype was picked up many times. The chain couples TRBV6-6 to TRBJ1-1; D uncertain. Germline CDR1 reads MNHNY; CDR2 reads SVGAGI (reference sequence). V dropped 6 bases and J dropped 1 base, with 9 bases sitting between them. The CDR3 runs to 13 residues. The DNA of the CDR3 is TGTGCCAGCAGCCCCCTCCAGAACACTGAAGCTTTCTTT. Its translation: CASSPLQNTEAFF.

The V gene is TRBV12-3 or TRBV12-4, the J gene TRBJ2-3, with 7 bases matching TRBD2. The CDR3 runs 15 residues. The CDR3 coding sequence is TGTGCTAGCGAGAAGGGGCGGGAGTTACCAGATACGCCATATTTT. This codes for CASEKGRELPDTPYF.

This rearrangement joins TRBV4-1 to TRBJ1-2; TRBD1 agrees at 10 bases. Germline CDR1 reads MGHRA; CDR2 reads YSYEKL. This CDR3 comprises 16 residues. Germline trimming cut 2 bases from V and 1 base from J; bases unmatched to any gene: 4. CDR3 DNA: TGCGCCAGCAGCCAAACCGGGACAGGGGATAACTATGGCTACACCTTC. Residues: CASSQTGTGDNYGYTF.

Remarks on this clonotype: This sequence may be a read error, since a much larger clone differs from it by one base. The rearrangement joins TRBV12-3 or TRBV12-4 to TRBJ2-7, with unresolved D. V shed 6 bases and J shed 2 bases, with 11 bases lying between them. The CDR3 consists of 13 residues. This chain's CDR3 is CASRITNAYEQYF. The CDR3 bases are TGTGCCAGCAGGATCACAAACGCCTACGAGCAGTACTTC.

The gene calls are TRBV11-2 and TRBJ2-1, with D maybe TRBD1 (6 bases). The CDR3 has 15 residues. Germline loops: CDR1 SGHAT, CDR2 FQNNGV. V was trimmed by 3 bases and J by 9 bases, leaving 18 bases between them. CDR3: CASSFAGMGAVEQFF. The DNA for the CDR3 is TGTGCCAGCAGCTTTGCAGGGATGGGGGCTGTTGAGCAGTTCTTC.

Regarding this clonotype: A read error is possible here, since a much larger clone lies one base away. The V call is TRBV6-2 or TRBV6-3, the J call TRBJ2-3, with TRBD1 matching over 9 bases. The junction had 9 bases not matched to a gene; V was cut back by 4 bases and J by 7 bases. CDR1 and CDR2 from the germline V gene are MNHEY and SVGEGT. This CDR3 has 15 residues. CDR3 sequence reads: CASSSGTGFPHTQYF. The DNA for the CDR3 is TGTGCCAGCAGTTCCGGGACAGGGTTCCCACATACGCAGTATTTT.

This clonotype was seen once. One end of the junction fails to match germline, which may point to a read error. The chain couples TRBV28 to TRBJ1-4; D gene unclear. The CDR3 is made up of 12 amino acids. Germline CDR1 reads MDHEN; CDR2 reads SYDVKM. The CDR3 sequence is CASNIGSEKLFF. In DNA, the CDR3 is TGTGCCAGCAATATAGGGAGTGAAAAATTGTTTTTT. Together with reference TRBV28 and TRBJ1-4, the CDR3 gives the full variable domain: DVKVTQSSRYLVKRTGEKVFLECVQDMDHENMFWYRQDPGLGLRLIYFSYDVKMKEKGDIPEGYSVSREKKERFSLILESASTNQTSMYLCASNIGSEKLFFGSGTQLSVL.

This clonotype was counted at least ten times. The V and J genes are TRBV7-8 and TRBJ1-2, with D possibly being TRBD1 (5 bases). This CDR3 spans 12 amino acids. Germline V lookup: CDR1 SGHVS, CDR2 FQNEAQ. Trimming took off 1 base at V and 11 bases at J, with 11 bases between the two ends. CDR3 DNA: TGTGCCAGCAGCTTAGATCGCGGGACTTACACCTTC. Protein: CASSLDRGTYTF.

In this sample, this clonotype turned up many times. The chain carries TRBV6-1 and TRBJ1-3; the D is unclear. V was cut by 4 bases and J by 4 bases, with 8 bases left in between. Germline CDR1 and CDR2: MNHNS and SASEGT. The CDR3 runs 13 residues. CDR3 in DNA: TGTGCCAGCAGTGGACGAGTGGGAAACACCATATATTTT. Translating it yields CASSGRVGNTIYF.

Remarks on this clonotype: An end of the junction does not agree with germline; a read error may underlie this. The chain uses TRBV11-2 and TRBJ2-3; D is ambiguous. The CDR3 sequence is 14 residues long. Germline V gives CDR1 SGHAT, CDR2 FQNNGV. The CDR3 nucleotides are TGTGCCAGCAGCTTAGTGGCCTACAGAGATACGCCGTATTTT. This sequence encodes CASSLVAYRDTPYF.

This clonotype was recorded only once. A much larger clone lies a single base off, so this may be a read error. The rearrangement joins TRBV6-6 to TRBJ2-2, with a possible D match to TRBD2 (6 bases). This CDR3 has 14 residues. Germline V gene sequence: CDR1 MNHNY, CDR2 SVGAGI (reference sequence). V was shortened by 5 bases and J by 1 base, with 8 bases between the two germline ends. The CDR3 is CASSGGRNTGELFF. The CDR3, as DNA: TGTGCCAGCAGTGGGGGGAGGAACACCGGGGAGCTGTTTTTT.

On this clonotype: This could be a read error, since a much larger clone is one nucleotide away. The chain links TRBV7-8 to TRBJ2-2; 15 nucleotides match TRBD2. Per the germline V gene, CDR1 is SGHVS and CDR2 is FQNEAQ. The CDR3 length is 19 residues. Written as DNA, the CDR3 is TGTGCCAGCAGCGAGGGAGGACTAGCGGGAGGGTTGAACACCCGGGAGCTGTTTTTT. Residues: CASSEGGLAGGLNTRELFF.

Of note for this clonotype: This may stem from a read error, because a much larger clone lies one nucleotide away. The chain employs TRBV7-8 and TRBJ1-6, with 7 bases that match TRBD1. With 2 bases clipped from V and 6 bases from J, the junction kept 4 bases outside the gene matches. The CDR3 is 15 amino acids. CDR1 and CDR2 (germline): SGHVS, FQNEAQ. CDR3 in amino acids: CASSLRQGSNSPLHF. CDR3 bases: TGTGCCAGCAGCTTAAGACAGGGATCTAATTCACCCCTCCACTTT. Full variable domain (missing parts from reference TRBV7-8 and TRBJ1-6): GAGVSQSPRYKVAKRGQDVALRCDPISGHVSLFWYQQALGQGPEFLTYFQNEAQLDKSGLPSDRFFAERPEGSVSTLKIQRTQQEDSAVYLCASSLRQGSNSPLHFGNGTRLTVT.

Remarks on this clonotype: Being one base from a much bigger clone, this may be a read error. A read error is likely, as this CDR3 ends without the conserved phenylalanine or tryptophan. This chain links TRBV6-2 or TRBV6-3 with TRBJ2-7; 8 nucleotides agree with TRBD2. Germline V gene data show CDR1 as MNHEY and CDR2 as SVGEGT. The CDR3 contains 16 residues. V shed 5 bases and J 0 bases; nucleotides not matched to a gene: 9. The CDR3 is CASSSSGVFFSYEQYL. DNA for the CDR3: TGTGCCAGCAGTAGTAGCGGGGTTTTCTTCTCCTACGAGCAGTACCTC.

In regard to this clonotype: A much larger clone differs from this one at a single base, so this may be a read error. V usage is TRBV6-2 or TRBV6-3 and J usage is TRBJ2-2, with D unresolved. Trimming pared 3 bases from V and 0 bases from J, leaving 11 bases between. The CDR3 length is 16 residues. Per germline, CDR1 MNHEY and CDR2 SVGEGT. CDR3 in DNA: TGTGCCAGCAGTTATTTCCAGCCCGCGAACACCGGGGAGCTGTTTTTT. The encoded protein is CASSYFQPANTGELFF.

Notes on this clonotype: Its ends do not fully match the called genes, so a read error is possible. The CDR3 DNA follows: TGCGCCAACAGCCCGGACTGGTACAATGAGCAATTCTTC. Its translation is CANSPDWYNEQFF. The chain has TRBV4-1 and TRBJ2-1; D possibly corresponds to TRBD2 (5 bases). The CDR3 loop spans 13 amino acids. Germline V gene sequence: CDR1 MGHRA, CDR2 YSYEKL.

In the case of this clonotype: This may stem from a read error, because a much larger clone lies one nucleotide away. The rearrangement links TRBV4-2 to TRBJ1-2; 10 bases are shared with TRBD1. Germline CDR1 LGHNA, CDR2 YNFKEQ. This CDR3 has 16 residues. CDR3 nucleotides: TGTGCCAGCTGCCAAGGGACAGGGGCAGGAAACTATGGCTACACCTTC. Encoded protein: CASCQGTGAGNYGYTF.

This clonotype turned up a few times. This clone may be a read error of a much larger clone one base away. This rearrangement joins TRBV6-2 or TRBV6-3 to TRBJ2-5, with unresolved D. This CDR3 has 11 amino acids. The germline V and J ends were trimmed by 2 bases and 2 bases, with 0 bases remaining between them. Germline V gene lookup returns CDR1 MNHEY and CDR2 SVGEGT. CDR3 protein: CASSYQETQYF. Here the CDR3 DNA reads TGTGCCAGCAGTTACCAAGAGACCCAGTACTTC.

As regards this clonotype: This may be a read error, as it is one base from a much larger clone. The chain couples TRBV29-1 to TRBJ2-1, with TRBD2 matching 10 bases. The germline gives CDR1 SQVTM, CDR2 ANQGSEA. This CDR3 region has 14 residues. The CDR3, as DNA: TGCAGCGTTGTAGTACTAGCGGGGCCCAATAAGCAGTTCTTC. It yields the protein CSVVVLAGPNKQFF.

This clonotype was detected once. The chain recombines TRBV5-1 with TRBJ2-5, with D possibly matching TRBD2 (7 bases). The V gene lost 7 bases and the J gene lost 3 bases, with 19 bases spanning the gap. The CDR3 is 15 residues long. From germline, CDR1 is SGHRS and CDR2 YFSETQ. The CDR3 sequence: CASSGGPIVEETQYF. DNA of the CDR3: TGCGCCAGCTCCGGGGGGCCCATTGTTGAAGAGACCCAGTACTTC.

The chain employs TRBV7-8 and TRBJ2-7; TRBD2 matches at 10 bases. The CDR3 has 15 residues. The trim removed 3 bases at V and 1 base at J, leaving 3 bases unmatched. CDR1 is SGHVS and CDR2 is FQNEAQ in the germline V gene. The CDR3 protein is CASSFTSGISYEQYF. CDR3 DNA sequence: TGTGCCAGCAGCTTTACTAGCGGGATATCCTACGAGCAGTACTTC.

As to this clonotype: A much larger clone differs from this one at a single base, so this may be a read error. The chain combines TRBV10-3 with TRBJ2-3; 13 bases align to TRBD2. The CDR3 has 17 residues. V lost 2 bases to trimming and J lost 7 bases; unmatched junction nucleotides: 9. CDR1 and CDR2 from the germline V gene are ENHRY and SYGVKD. In DNA, the CDR3 is TGTGCCATCAGTGAGCCAGGACTAGCGGGAGCGACATATACGCAGTATTTT. It is translated as CAISEPGLAGATYTQYF.

The chain uses TRBV20-1 and TRBJ1-6; a weak D match, TRBD1 (5 bases). CDR3 length: 13 amino acids. The germline V gene has CDR1 DFQATT and CDR2 SNEGSKA (reference sequence). Here the CDR3 DNA reads TGCAGCCATTCCGGGGTAAGGGGATCACCCCTCCACTTT. It yields the protein CSHSGVRGSPLHF.

This clonotype has just a few counts. This chain links TRBV7-9 with TRBJ2-5, with 10 bases fitting TRBD1. This CDR3 is built from 15 residues. The germline gives CDR1 SEHNR, CDR2 FQNEAQ (reference sequence). Trimming removed 3 bases from V and 4 bases from J; junction bases left unmatched: 5. The CDR3 nucleotides are TGTGCCAGCAGCTTGGGACAGGGGAAGGGAGAGACCCAGTACTTC. Translating it yields CASSLGQGKGETQYF. Full variable domain (outside the CDR3, taken from reference TRBV7-9 and TRBJ2-5): DTGVSQNPRHKITKRGQNVTFRCDPISEHNRLYWYRQTLGQGPEFLTYFQNEAQLEKSRLLSDRFSAERPKGSFSTLEIQRTEQGDSAMYLCASSLGQGKGETQYFGPGTRLLVL.

The rearrangement links TRBV28 to TRBJ1-5; a possible D gene is TRBD1 (5 bases). This CDR3 is 16 amino acids long. CDR1 and CDR2 from the germline V gene are MDHEN and SYDVKM. V gave up 7 bases and J gave up 1 base, with 17 bases separating them. Written as DNA, the CDR3 is TGTGCCAGCACCCGGGGGTTCTCGGTAAGCAATCAGCCCCAGCATTTT. Translating gives CASTRGFSVSNQPQHF.

The genes are TRBV28 and TRBJ2-3, with D tentatively TRBD1 (8 bases). This CDR3 contains 14 residues. The germline V gene has CDR1 MDHEN and CDR2 SYDVKM. V was shortened by 6 bases and J by 1 base, with 11 bases between the two germline ends. CDR3 protein: CASRQGGGTDTQYF. The CDR3 region has the DNA TGTGCCAGCAGACAGGGGGGGGGCACAGATACGCAGTATTTT.